The rows below give T cell receptor beta chains drawn from one sample of a study of shared clonotypes between healthy human individuals. TCRdb's table, derived via immunoSEQ multiplex PCR, lists solely in-frame clones and lacks some. The sample has over a million clones; approximately 98% are singletons. Sequenced sample: naive CD4+ T cells sorted from blood. The receptor set was obtained from a man aged 30 to 45 in good health. Both conserved end residues are part of each CDR3. D genes are given only for firm matches. Size is omitted from some rows. Given values are once, few, many or a class for expanded clones.

CDR3aa: CASSVRREAGGELFF; CDR3nt: TGTGCCAGCAGCGTTAGGAGGGAAGCTGGCGGGGAGCTGTTTTTT; d_gene: NA; abundance: NA; v_gene: TRBV9; j_gene: TRBJ2-2
CDR3aa: CASSRLAGLLRDEQYF; CDR3nt: TGTGCCAGCTCAAGACTAGCGGGATTACTACGTGACGAGCAGTACTTC; d_gene: TRBD2; abundance: NA; v_gene: TRBV18; j_gene: TRBJ2-7
CDR3aa: CAISEPGVRGQYF; CDR3nt: TGTGCCATCAGTGAGCCAGGGGTACGGGGGCAGTACTTC; d_gene: NA; abundance: NA; v_gene: TRBV10-3; j_gene: TRBJ2-7
CDR3aa: CASSHLLAGAADTQYF; CDR3nt: TGTGCCAGCAGCCACCTACTAGCGGGAGCGGCAGATACGCAGTATTTT; d_gene: TRBD2; abundance: NA; v_gene: TRBV7-8; j_gene: TRBJ2-3
CDR3aa: CASRLGMRDGVNQPQHF; CDR3nt: TGTGCCAGCCGGTTGGGAATGAGGGATGGGGTCAATCAGCCCCAGCATTTT; d_gene: NA; abundance: NA; v_gene: TRBV2; j_gene: TRBJ1-5
CDR3aa: CASSLVRAIVHNEQFF; CDR3nt: TGTGCCAGCAGCTTAGTGCGGGCAATAGTTCACAATGAGCAGTTCTTC; d_gene: NA; abundance: NA; v_gene: TRBV7-2; j_gene: TRBJ2-1
CDR3aa: CASSPFSSYYNEQFF; CDR3nt: TGTGCCAGCAGCCCATTCAGTTCGTACTACAATGAGCAGTTCTTC; d_gene: NA; abundance: NA; v_gene: TRBV11-2; j_gene: TRBJ2-1
CDR3aa: CASSLETGVVGRIHGYTF; CDR3nt: TGTGCCAGCAGCCTGGAAACAGGGGTGGTGGGGCGTATCCATGGCTACACCTTC; d_gene: TRBD1; abundance: once; v_gene: TRBV7-2; j_gene: TRBJ1-2
CDR3aa: CASWGQGPRSYEQYF; CDR3nt: TGTGCTTCCTGGGGACAGGGGCCCCGCTCCTACGAGCAGTACTTC; d_gene: TRBD1; abundance: NA; v_gene: TRBV10-3; j_gene: TRBJ2-7
CDR3aa: CASRKDRGVFF; CDR3nt: TGTGCCAGCAGAAAAGACAGGGGGGTGTTTTTT; d_gene: TRBD1; abundance: NA; v_gene: TRBV25-1; j_gene: TRBJ2-2
CDR3aa: CASSSGLAGVVYF; CDR3nt: TGTGCCAGCAGCTCTGGACTAGCGGGAGTCGTTTACTTC; d_gene: TRBD2; abundance: once; v_gene: TRBV28; j_gene: TRBJ2-7
CDR3aa: CASSSPETGAFSEQFF; CDR3nt: TGTGCCAGCAGTTCTCCCGAGACAGGCGCGTTTAGTGAGCAGTTCTTC; d_gene: NA; abundance: NA; v_gene: TRBV28; j_gene: TRBJ2-1
CDR3aa: CASSLRLSGDYNEQFF; CDR3nt: TGTGCCAGCAGCCTACGACTAAGCGGGGATTACAATGAGCAGTTCTTC; d_gene: TRBD2; abundance: once; v_gene: TRBV5-5; j_gene: TRBJ2-1
CDR3aa: CASSLERAKIEAFF; CDR3nt: TGTGCCAGCAGCTTAGAACGGGCCAAAATTGAGGCTTTCTTT; d_gene: NA; abundance: NA; v_gene: TRBV7-2; j_gene: TRBJ1-1
CDR3aa: CASSLRGDLNKDTQYF; CDR3nt: TGTGCCAGCAGCTTAAGAGGGGACTTAAATAAAGATACGCAGTATTTT; d_gene: NA; abundance: NA; v_gene: TRBV7-8; j_gene: TRBJ2-3
CDR3aa: CASSSNGRGLTEAFF; CDR3nt: TGTGCCAGCAGCAGCAACGGTCGGGGGCTGACTGAAGCTTTCTTT; d_gene: NA; abundance: NA; v_gene: TRBV6-6; j_gene: TRBJ1-1
CDR3aa: CASSPPAVSLETQYF; CDR3nt: TGTGCCAGCAGCCCTCCGGCGGTCAGCTTGGAGACCCAGTACTTC; d_gene: NA; abundance: NA; v_gene: TRBV5-4; j_gene: TRBJ2-5
CDR3aa: CASSPRTEGYTF; CDR3nt: TGTGCCAGCAGTCCCAGGACGGAAGGCTACACCTTC; d_gene: NA; abundance: NA; v_gene: TRBV28; j_gene: TRBJ1-2
CDR3aa: CASSDVQGATNEKLFF; CDR3nt: TGTGCCAGCAGTGATGTTCAAGGGGCAACTAATGAAAAACTGTTTTTT; d_gene: NA; abundance: once; v_gene: TRBV25-1; j_gene: TRBJ1-4
CDR3aa: CASSSRGYYGYTF; CDR3nt: TGTGCCAGCAGCTCCAGGGGATACTATGGCTACACCTTC; d_gene: NA; abundance: few; v_gene: TRBV11-1; j_gene: TRBJ1-2
CDR3aa: CASSPYRPTDTQYF; CDR3nt: TGTGCCAGCTCACCATACCGACCCACAGATACGCAGTATTTT; d_gene: NA; abundance: NA; v_gene: TRBV18; j_gene: TRBJ2-3
CDR3aa: CASRPRGVAGVYEQYF; CDR3nt: TGTGCAAGTCGCCCACGCGGGGTAGCGGGAGTCTACGAGCAGTACTTC; d_gene: NA; abundance: NA; v_gene: TRBV12-2; j_gene: TRBJ2-7
CDR3aa: CASSLVHTQETQYF; CDR3nt: TGTGCCAGCAGCTTGGTACACACCCAAGAGACCCAGTACTTC; d_gene: NA; abundance: NA; v_gene: TRBV5-4; j_gene: TRBJ2-5
CDR3aa: CASSQEASRRSDTQYF; CDR3nt: TGCGCCAGCAGCCAAGAGGCTAGCCGTCGGTCAGATACGCAGTATTTT; d_gene: NA; abundance: NA; v_gene: TRBV4-3; j_gene: TRBJ2-3
CDR3aa: CASSRGLSPGTEAFF; CDR3nt: TGTGCCAGCTCACGGGGATTATCCCCTGGCACTGAAGCTTTCTTT; d_gene: NA; abundance: NA; v_gene: TRBV18; j_gene: TRBJ1-1
CDR3aa: CASSPTGVYEQYF; CDR3nt: TGTGCCAGCTCACCTACCGGTGTTTACGAGCAGTACTTC; d_gene: NA; abundance: NA; v_gene: TRBV18; j_gene: TRBJ2-7
CDR3aa: CASSEATLHVETQYF; CDR3nt: TGTGCCAGCAGTGAAGCGACTCTACACGTAGAGACCCAGTACTTC; d_gene: NA; abundance: NA; v_gene: TRBV2; j_gene: TRBJ2-5
CDR3aa: CASSLDGTSGSPYNEQFF; CDR3nt: TGTGCCAGCAGCTTAGACGGGACTAGCGGGAGCCCCTACAATGAGCAGTTCTTC; d_gene: TRBD2; abundance: NA; v_gene: TRBV11-3; j_gene: TRBJ2-1
CDR3aa: CASSLDRGNEKLFF; CDR3nt: TGCGCCAGCAGCTTGGACAGGGGTAATGAAAAACTGTTTTTT; d_gene: TRBD1; abundance: NA; v_gene: TRBV5-1; j_gene: TRBJ1-4
CDR3aa: CSVVGLAGWGFNEQFF; CDR3nt: TGCAGCGTTGTAGGACTAGCGGGTTGGGGGTTCAATGAGCAGTTCTTC; d_gene: TRBD2; abundance: once; v_gene: TRBV29-1; j_gene: TRBJ2-1
CDR3aa: CASSLLLAVSSYNEQFF; CDR3nt: TGTGCCAGCAGCTTACTGCTGGCGGTGAGCTCCTACAATGAGCAGTTCTTC; d_gene: NA; abundance: NA; v_gene: TRBV7-2; j_gene: TRBJ2-1
CDR3aa: CATKYDSWGTGELFF; CDR3nt: TGTGCCACAAAGTACGACAGTTGGGGCACCGGGGAGCTGTTTTTT; d_gene: NA; abundance: NA; v_gene: TRBV11-2; j_gene: TRBJ2-2
CDR3aa: CAISVKPTGTGGDTGELFF; CDR3nt: TGTGCCATCAGTGTGAAACCCACCGGGACAGGGGGCGATACCGGGGAGCTGTTTTTT; d_gene: TRBD1; abundance: NA; v_gene: TRBV10-3; j_gene: TRBJ2-2
CDR3aa: CASSPNYIAQGGLGAETQYF; CDR3nt: TGTGCCAGCAGTCCTAATTATATAGCCCAGGGGGGACTCGGAGCCGAGACCCAGTACTTC; d_gene: NA; abundance: NA; v_gene: TRBV28; j_gene: TRBJ2-5
CDR3aa: CASSLERTQPQHF; CDR3nt: TGTGCCAGCAGCTTAGAGCGAACTCAGCCCCAGCATTTT; d_gene: NA; abundance: once; v_gene: TRBV7-2; j_gene: TRBJ1-5
CDR3aa: CASSESTPRGYNEQFF; CDR3nt: TGTGCCAGCAGTGAATCGACGCCTAGGGGCTACAATGAGCAGTTCTTC; d_gene: NA; abundance: NA; v_gene: TRBV28; j_gene: TRBJ2-1
CDR3aa: CASSQLGTPLYEQYF; CDR3nt: TGTGCCAGCAGCCAACTGGGGACTCCGCTTTACGAGCAGTACTTC; d_gene: NA; abundance: NA; v_gene: TRBV4-2; j_gene: TRBJ2-7
CDR3aa: CASSLLWGAGYGYTF; CDR3nt: TGCGCCAGCAGCTTGCTCTGGGGAGCTGGGTATGGCTACACCTTC; d_gene: NA; abundance: NA; v_gene: TRBV5-1; j_gene: TRBJ1-2
CDR3aa: CASSSGTPNRPEQFF; CDR3nt: TGTGCCAGCAGCTCCGGGACCCCGAATCGGCCTGAGCAGTTCTTC; d_gene: NA; abundance: NA; v_gene: TRBV5-6; j_gene: TRBJ2-1
CDR3aa: CASHRDRRPNTGELFF; CDR3nt: TGTGCCAGTCACCGGGACCGTCGACCGAACACCGGGGAGCTGTTTTTT; d_gene: NA; abundance: NA; v_gene: TRBV28; j_gene: TRBJ2-2